The T cell receptor beta chain under discussion was sequenced for a study of metastatic and nonmetastatic thyroid tumors. In the study overall: Where malignant and benign thyroid patients were concerned, repertoires were compared across blood and tumor or nodule tissue. General study points: The reported finding was significantly higher TCR beta diversity in malignant thyroid tumors relative to benign nodules, in blood and tumor.

TCRdb reprocessed the PCR reads via MiXCR. Here the sample spans tens of thousands of clones, around 18% being singletons. CDR1 MNHNS and CDR2 SASEGT come from the germline V gene. The CDR3 extends over 17 amino acids. With V trimmed by 4 bases and J by 3 bases, 13 bases remained unmatched. Treatment of any kind had been given to no patient before thyroid surgery. Comments on this clone: The target antigen is unknown.

The sequencing input was tumor tissue. The clonotype comes from a female donor with papillary thyroid cancer or a benign thyroid nodule (not recorded which). Some clones in this sample may be carry-over from other donors' samples. The V call is TRBV6-1, the J call TRBJ1-1, with 8 bases identical to TRBD1. The DNA for the CDR3 is TGTGCCAGCAGTGGCAGGGGGCCGTCGGGTATGGACACTGAAGCTTTCTTT. Amino acids: CASSGRGPSGMDTEAFF.